These T cell receptor beta chains were read from a single sample in a study of T-cell reconstitution after alpha-beta-depleted transplantation in children. TCRdb reanalysed the PCR reads using MiXCR and keeps one entry per CDR3 protein. Of approximately 220,000 distinct CDR3 sequences listed, roughly a sixth are singletons. Source: PBMCs, mostly from graft donor cells, taken 360 days after TCRalphabeta/CD19-depleted stem cell transplant. These receptors all stem from a male patient between 2 and 10 years old who had a stem cell transplant for acute lymphoblastic leukemia, so the T cells may come from the graft donor. The CDR3 runs from the conserved cysteine through the conserved F or W. The order of the fields is clone size, V gene, CDR3 protein. The size field is filled for only some rows; it gives once, few, many or a size class.

clone size: few; V gene: TRBV4-2; CDR3 protein: CASGLSYKNTGELFF
clone size: NA; V gene: TRBV12-3/TRBV12-4; CDR3 protein: CASSSMGISSYEQYF
clone size: NA; V gene: TRBV28; CDR3 protein: CASEGLDGETQYF
clone size: many; V gene: TRBV5-1; CDR3 protein: CASSLERIPNTEAFF
clone size: NA; V gene: TRBV27; CDR3 protein: CASSPTSAGTDTQYF
clone size: NA; V gene: TRBV20-1; CDR3 protein: CSASWDSGGYTF
clone size: NA; V gene: TRBV30; CDR3 protein: CAWTYSGELFF
clone size: NA; V gene: TRBV10-3; CDR3 protein: CAISDQSQPQHF
clone size: few; V gene: TRBV12-3/TRBV12-4; CDR3 protein: CASREGRLVSMNTEAFF
clone size: few; V gene: TRBV28; CDR3 protein: CASSVPARTDTQYF
clone size: NA; V gene: TRBV7-2; CDR3 protein: CAIRGVRKNEQFF
clone size: many; V gene: TRBV5-5; CDR3 protein: CASSLAAGWDTQYF
clone size: NA; V gene: TRBV14; CDR3 protein: CASSQVLGAGNEQYF
clone size: few; V gene: TRBV5-1; CDR3 protein: CASSLNGPDNYEQYF
clone size: few; V gene: TRBV13; CDR3 protein: CASSLDGQGIHLYNEQFF
clone size: NA; V gene: TRBV11-1; CDR3 protein: CASSSRAITGGRTNEKLFF
clone size: NA; V gene: TRBV7-6; CDR3 protein: CASSLEGPPRNQPQHF
clone size: few; V gene: TRBV28; CDR3 protein: CASSPGQGIPSFSGANVLTF
clone size: NA; V gene: TRBV6-2/TRBV6-3; CDR3 protein: CASSHRSGLALRESQYF
clone size: NA; V gene: TRBV9; CDR3 protein: CASNPGRLYNEQFF
clone size: few; V gene: TRBV12-3/TRBV12-4; CDR3 protein: CASSLLGELYGYTF
clone size: few; V gene: TRBV6-2/TRBV6-3; CDR3 protein: CASRDRGRDEQFF
clone size: few; V gene: TRBV7-2; CDR3 protein: CASSWDLDTYEQYF
clone size: NA; V gene: TRBV20-1; CDR3 protein: CSATLSHRLIYEQYF
clone size: NA; V gene: TRBV27; CDR3 protein: CASSLSPRWEQYF
clone size: few; V gene: TRBV7-2; CDR3 protein: CASSLAPGNQETQYF
clone size: NA; V gene: TRBV5-1; CDR3 protein: CASSLDPGSSTEAFF
clone size: few; V gene: TRBV12-3/TRBV12-4; CDR3 protein: CASSLKGPDTQYF
clone size: NA; V gene: TRBV24-1; CDR3 protein: CATSDLNRDTGELFF
clone size: NA; V gene: TRBV12-3/TRBV12-4; CDR3 protein: CASSPTGETNEKLFF
clone size: few; V gene: TRBV6-5; CDR3 protein: CASRAGDPTGELFF
clone size: few; V gene: TRBV29-1; CDR3 protein: CSVARGAGETQYF
clone size: many; V gene: TRBV29-1; CDR3 protein: CSVGWDPGELFF
clone size: NA; V gene: TRBV7-6; CDR3 protein: CASSPADRGSYEQYF
clone size: few; V gene: TRBV29-1; CDR3 protein: CSALGGLNTEAFF
clone size: NA; V gene: TRBV12-3/TRBV12-4; CDR3 protein: CASIGGGPGTDTQYF
clone size: NA; V gene: TRBV7-6; CDR3 protein: CASSLALGGGTSTDTQYF
clone size: many; V gene: TRBV28; CDR3 protein: CASSIQGGGTDTQYF
clone size: NA; V gene: TRBV29-1; CDR3 protein: CSVPGFYGYTF
clone size: NA; V gene: TRBV9; CDR3 protein: CASSVRQAGGETQYF
clone size: few; V gene: TRBV20-1; CDR3 protein: CGGYGPANQPQHF
clone size: few; V gene: TRBV7-2; CDR3 protein: CASTRTGASYEQYF
clone size: many; V gene: TRBV19; CDR3 protein: CASTTGSVGEQYF
clone size: NA; V gene: TRBV18; CDR3 protein: CASSPRRQETQYF
clone size: once; V gene: TRBV4-1; CDR3 protein: CASSQAPGVASGYTF
clone size: NA; V gene: TRBV5-1; CDR3 protein: CASSWDDGTEQYF
clone size: NA; V gene: TRBV20-1; CDR3 protein: CSASQGSSYEQYF
clone size: NA; V gene: TRBV12-3/TRBV12-4; CDR3 protein: CASSLSPPPGELFF
clone size: few; V gene: TRBV24-1; CDR3 protein: CATSDGTATEAFF
clone size: few; V gene: TRBV5-6; CDR3 protein: CASSLGRQGTYGYTF
clone size: NA; V gene: TRBV4-2; CDR3 protein: CASSQGAVLANAEAFF
clone size: NA; V gene: TRBV18; CDR3 protein: CASSPDDRFYEQYF
clone size: few; V gene: TRBV20-1; CDR3 protein: CSARDQHVKLFF
clone size: few; V gene: TRBV6-2/TRBV6-3; CDR3 protein: CASSYPAPYNEQFF
clone size: many; V gene: TRBV7-9; CDR3 protein: CASSSRQETQYF